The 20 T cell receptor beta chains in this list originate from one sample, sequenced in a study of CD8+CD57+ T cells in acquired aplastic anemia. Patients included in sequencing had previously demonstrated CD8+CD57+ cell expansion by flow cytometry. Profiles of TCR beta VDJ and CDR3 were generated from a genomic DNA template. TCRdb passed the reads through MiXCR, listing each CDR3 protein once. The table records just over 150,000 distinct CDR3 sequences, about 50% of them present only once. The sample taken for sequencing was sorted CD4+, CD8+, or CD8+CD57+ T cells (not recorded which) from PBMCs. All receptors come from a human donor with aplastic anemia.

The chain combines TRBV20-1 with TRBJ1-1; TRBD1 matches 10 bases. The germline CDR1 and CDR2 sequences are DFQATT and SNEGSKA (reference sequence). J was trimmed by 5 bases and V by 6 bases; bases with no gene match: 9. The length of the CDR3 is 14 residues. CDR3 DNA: TGCAGTGCCACCCACCGGGACAGGGGAACTGAAGCTTTCTTT. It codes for CSATHRDRGTEAFF.

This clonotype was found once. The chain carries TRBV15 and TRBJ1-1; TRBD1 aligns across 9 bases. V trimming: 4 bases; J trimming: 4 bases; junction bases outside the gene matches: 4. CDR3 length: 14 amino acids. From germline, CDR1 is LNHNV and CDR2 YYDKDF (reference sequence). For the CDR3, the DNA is TGTGCCACCAGCACCGGACAGGGGAGCACTGAAGCTTTCTTT. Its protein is CATSTGQGSTEAFF.

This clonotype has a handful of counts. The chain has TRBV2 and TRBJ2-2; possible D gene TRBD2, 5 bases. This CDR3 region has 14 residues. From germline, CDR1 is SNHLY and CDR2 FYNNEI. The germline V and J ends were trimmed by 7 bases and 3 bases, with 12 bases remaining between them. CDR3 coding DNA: TGTGCCAGCAAGGCCGGGAAGGACACCGGGGAGCTGTTTTTT. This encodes CASKAGKDTGELFF.

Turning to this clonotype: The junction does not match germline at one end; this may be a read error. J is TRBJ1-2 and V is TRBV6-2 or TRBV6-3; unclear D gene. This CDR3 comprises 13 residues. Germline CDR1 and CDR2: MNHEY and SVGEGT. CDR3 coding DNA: TGTGCCAGCAGCCCGACGCTAGTTTATGGCTACATCTTC. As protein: CASSPTLVYGYIF.

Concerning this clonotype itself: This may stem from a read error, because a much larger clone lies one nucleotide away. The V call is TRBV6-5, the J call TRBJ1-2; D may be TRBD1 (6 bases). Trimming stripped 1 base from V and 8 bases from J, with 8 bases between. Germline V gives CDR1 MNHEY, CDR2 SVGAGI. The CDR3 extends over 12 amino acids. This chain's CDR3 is CASSYWQGGYTF. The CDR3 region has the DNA TGTGCCAGCAGTTACTGGCAGGGGGGCTACACCTTC.

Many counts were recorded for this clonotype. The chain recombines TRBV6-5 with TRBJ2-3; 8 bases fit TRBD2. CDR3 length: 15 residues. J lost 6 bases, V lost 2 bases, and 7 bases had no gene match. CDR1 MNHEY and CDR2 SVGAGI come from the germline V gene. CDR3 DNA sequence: TGTGCCAGCAGTTACAACGGGAGGGCCCAGGATACGCAGTATTTT. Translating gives CASSYNGRAQDTQYF.

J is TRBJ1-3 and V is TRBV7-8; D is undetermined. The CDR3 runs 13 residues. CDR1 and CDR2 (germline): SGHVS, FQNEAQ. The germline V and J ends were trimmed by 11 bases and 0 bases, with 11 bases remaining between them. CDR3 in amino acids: CAGRGDSGNTIYF. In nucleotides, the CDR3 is TGTGCCGGCCGCGGGGACTCTGGAAACACCATATATTTT.

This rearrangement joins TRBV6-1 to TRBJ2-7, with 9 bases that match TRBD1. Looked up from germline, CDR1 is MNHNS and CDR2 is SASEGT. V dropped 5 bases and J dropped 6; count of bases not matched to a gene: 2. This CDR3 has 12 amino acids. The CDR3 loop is CASSKDRGEQYF. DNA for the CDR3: TGTGCCAGCAGTAAGGACAGGGGCGAGCAGTACTTC.

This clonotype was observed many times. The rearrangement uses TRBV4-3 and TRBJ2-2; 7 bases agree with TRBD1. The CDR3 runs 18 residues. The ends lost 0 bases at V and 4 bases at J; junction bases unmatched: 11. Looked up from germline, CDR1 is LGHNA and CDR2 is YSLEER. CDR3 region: CASSQDARQGSVTGELFF. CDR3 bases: TGCGCCAGCAGCCAAGATGCTCGACAGGGATCGGTCACCGGGGAGCTGTTTTTT.

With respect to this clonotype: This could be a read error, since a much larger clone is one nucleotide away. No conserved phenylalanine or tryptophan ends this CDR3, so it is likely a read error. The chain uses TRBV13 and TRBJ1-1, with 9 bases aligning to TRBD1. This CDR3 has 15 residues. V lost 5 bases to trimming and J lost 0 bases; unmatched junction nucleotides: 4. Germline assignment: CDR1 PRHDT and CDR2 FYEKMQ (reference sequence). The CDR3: CASSLTGGMNTEAFS. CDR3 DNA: TGTGCCAGCAGCCTGACAGGGGGTATGAACACTGAAGCTTTCTCT.

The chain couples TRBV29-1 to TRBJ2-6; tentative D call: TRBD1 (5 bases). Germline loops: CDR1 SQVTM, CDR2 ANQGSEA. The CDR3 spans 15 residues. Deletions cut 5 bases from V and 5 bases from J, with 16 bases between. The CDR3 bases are TGCAGCGTTATACAGGATTCCTGGAGGGCCAACGTCCTGACTTTC. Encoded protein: CSVIQDSWRANVLTF.

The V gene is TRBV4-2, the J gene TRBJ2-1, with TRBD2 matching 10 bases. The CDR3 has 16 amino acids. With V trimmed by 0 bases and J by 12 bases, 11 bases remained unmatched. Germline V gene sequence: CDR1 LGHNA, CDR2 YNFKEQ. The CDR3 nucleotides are TGTGCCAGCAGCCAAGATCAGAGCGGGAGGGCCTCCGGGCAGTTCTTC. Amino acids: CASSQDQSGRASGQFF.

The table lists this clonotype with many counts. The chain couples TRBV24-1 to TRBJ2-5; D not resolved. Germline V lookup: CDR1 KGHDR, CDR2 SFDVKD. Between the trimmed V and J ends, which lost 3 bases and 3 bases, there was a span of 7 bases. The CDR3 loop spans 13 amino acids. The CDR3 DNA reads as TGTGCCACCAGTGATCTCCCAGAAGAGACCCAGTACTTC. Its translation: CATSDLPEETQYF.

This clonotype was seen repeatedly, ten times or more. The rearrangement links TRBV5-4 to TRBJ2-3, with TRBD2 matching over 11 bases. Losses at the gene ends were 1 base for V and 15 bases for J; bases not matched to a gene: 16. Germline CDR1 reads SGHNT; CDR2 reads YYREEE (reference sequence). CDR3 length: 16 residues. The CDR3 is CASSLPVSGRAQTRYF. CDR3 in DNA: TGTGCCAGCAGCTTGCCGGTTAGCGGGAGGGCTCAAACTCGATATTTT.

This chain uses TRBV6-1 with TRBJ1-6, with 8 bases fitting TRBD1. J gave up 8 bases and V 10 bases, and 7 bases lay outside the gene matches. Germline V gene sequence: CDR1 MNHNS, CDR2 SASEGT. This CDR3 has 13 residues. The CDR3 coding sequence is TGTGCCACTGGAGACAGGGGTGATTCACCCCTCCACTTT. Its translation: CATGDRGDSPLHF.

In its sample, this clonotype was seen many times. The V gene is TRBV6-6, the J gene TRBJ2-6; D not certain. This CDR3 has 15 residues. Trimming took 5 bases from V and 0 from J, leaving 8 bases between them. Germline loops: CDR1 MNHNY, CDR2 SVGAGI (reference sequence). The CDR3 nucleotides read TGTGCCAGCAGTCCCGTGATCTCTGGGGCCAACGTCCTGACTTTC. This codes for CASSPVISGANVLTF.

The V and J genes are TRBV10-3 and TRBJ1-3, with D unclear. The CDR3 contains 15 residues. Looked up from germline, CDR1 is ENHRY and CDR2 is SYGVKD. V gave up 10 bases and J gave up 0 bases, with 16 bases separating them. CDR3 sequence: CASTPLRNSGNTIYF. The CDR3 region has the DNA TGTGCCAGCACTCCTCTACGCAACTCTGGAAACACCATATATTTT.

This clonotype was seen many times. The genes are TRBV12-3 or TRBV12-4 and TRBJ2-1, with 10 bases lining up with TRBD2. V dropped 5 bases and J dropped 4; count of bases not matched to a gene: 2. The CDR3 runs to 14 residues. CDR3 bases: TGTGCCAGCAGTACTAGCGGGACATACAATGAGCAGTTCTTC. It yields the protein CASSTSGTYNEQFF.

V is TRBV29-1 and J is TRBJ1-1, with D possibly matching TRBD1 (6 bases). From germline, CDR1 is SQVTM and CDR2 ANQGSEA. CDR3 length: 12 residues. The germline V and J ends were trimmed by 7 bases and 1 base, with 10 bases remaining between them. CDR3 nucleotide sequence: TGCAGCGGGGGGCTAGGGAACACTGAAGCTTTCTTT. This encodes CSGGLGNTEAFF.

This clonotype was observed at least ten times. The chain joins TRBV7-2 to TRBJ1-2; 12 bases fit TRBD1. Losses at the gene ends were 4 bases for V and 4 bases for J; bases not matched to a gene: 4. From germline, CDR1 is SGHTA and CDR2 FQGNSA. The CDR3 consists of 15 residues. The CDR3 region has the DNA TGTGCCAGCAGCTCCCGGGACAGGGGGCCCTATGGCTACACCTTC. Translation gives CASSSRDRGPYGYTF.